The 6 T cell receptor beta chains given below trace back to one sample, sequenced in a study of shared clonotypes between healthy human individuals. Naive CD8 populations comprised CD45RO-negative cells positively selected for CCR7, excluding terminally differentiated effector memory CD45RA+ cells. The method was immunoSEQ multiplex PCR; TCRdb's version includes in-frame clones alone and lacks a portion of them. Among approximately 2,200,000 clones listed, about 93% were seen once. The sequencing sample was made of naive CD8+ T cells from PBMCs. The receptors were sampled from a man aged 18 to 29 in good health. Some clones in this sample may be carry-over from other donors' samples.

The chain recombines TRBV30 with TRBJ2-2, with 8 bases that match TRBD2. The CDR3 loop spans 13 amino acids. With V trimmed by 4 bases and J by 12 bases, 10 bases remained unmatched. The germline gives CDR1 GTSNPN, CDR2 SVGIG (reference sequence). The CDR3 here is CAWTPGGRGKLFF. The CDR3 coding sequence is TGTGCCTGGACCCCGGGAGGGAGGGGGAAGCTGTTTTTT.

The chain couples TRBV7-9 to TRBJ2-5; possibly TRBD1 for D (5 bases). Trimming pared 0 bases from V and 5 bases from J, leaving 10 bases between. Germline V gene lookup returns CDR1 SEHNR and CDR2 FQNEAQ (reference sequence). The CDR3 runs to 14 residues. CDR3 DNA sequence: TGTGCCAGCAGCTTAGCGGGGCCAGGGGAGACCCAGTACTTC. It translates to CASSLAGPGETQYF.

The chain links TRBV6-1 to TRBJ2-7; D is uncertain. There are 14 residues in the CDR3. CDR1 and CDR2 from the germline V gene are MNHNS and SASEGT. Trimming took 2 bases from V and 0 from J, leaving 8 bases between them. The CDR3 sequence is CASSELGVSYEQYF. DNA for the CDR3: TGTGCCAGCAGTGAACTCGGCGTCTCCTACGAGCAGTACTTC.

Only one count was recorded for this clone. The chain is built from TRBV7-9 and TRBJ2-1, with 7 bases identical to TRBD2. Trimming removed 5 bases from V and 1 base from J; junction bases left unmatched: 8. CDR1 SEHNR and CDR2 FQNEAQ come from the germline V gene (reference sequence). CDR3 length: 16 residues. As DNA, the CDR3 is TGTGCCAGCAGCCCCCCCACTAGCGCGTCCTACAATGAGCAGTTCTTC. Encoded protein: CASSPPTSASYNEQFF.

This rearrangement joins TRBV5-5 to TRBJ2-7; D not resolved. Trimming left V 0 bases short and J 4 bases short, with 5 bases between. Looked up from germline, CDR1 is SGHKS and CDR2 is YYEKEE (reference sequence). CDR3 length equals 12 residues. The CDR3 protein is CASSLGMYEQYF. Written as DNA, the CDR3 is TGTGCCAGCAGCTTGGGGATGTACGAGCAGTACTTC. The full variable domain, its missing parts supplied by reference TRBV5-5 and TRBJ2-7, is DAGVTQSPTHLIKTRGQQVTLRCSPISGHKSVSWYQQVLGQGPQFIFQYYEKEERGRGNFPDRFSARQFPNYSSELNVNALLLGDSALYLCASSLGMYEQYFGPGTRLTVT.

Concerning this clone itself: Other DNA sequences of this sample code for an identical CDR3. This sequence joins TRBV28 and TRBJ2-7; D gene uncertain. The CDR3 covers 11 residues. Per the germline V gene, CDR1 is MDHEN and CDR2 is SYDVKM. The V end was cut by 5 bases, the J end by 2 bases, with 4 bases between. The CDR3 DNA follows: TGTGCCAGCAGTGTCGCCTACGAGCAGTACTTC. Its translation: CASSVAYEQYF.